This T cell receptor beta chain was recorded in a study of radiotherapy plus CTLA-4 blockade in lung cancer. Study observations and caveats: After radiotherapy and ipilimumab, tumor-derived clones expanded in peripheral blood.

To note about this clone: The antigen is unknown.

Sequencing was performed with immunoSEQ multiplex PCR; in TCRdb, only in-frame clones are kept and a portion is missing. The repertoire consists of around 70,000 clones, with about 80% occurring once and the leading ten covering roughly 4%. CTLA-4 blockade with ipilimumab, together with focal radiation, was given to patients with chemo-refractory metastatic non-small-cell lung cancer. The origin of this receptor is a human donor with non-small cell lung cancer who had a partial response to radiotherapy plus ipilimumab. The specimen was peripheral blood, collected from a patient treated with radiotherapy plus ipilimumab.

CDR3 DNA: TGCGCCAGCAGCTCAGGCCCTAGCACAGATACGCAGTATTTT. Translated, it gives CASSSGPSTDTQYF. V usage is TRBV5-1 and J usage is TRBJ2-3; D is undetermined. The CDR3 has 14 amino acids. V was shortened by 3 bases and J by 0 bases, with 8 bases between the two germline ends. Germline CDR1 and CDR2: SGHRS and YFSETQ. Full variable domain (rest looked up from reference TRBV5-1 and TRBJ2-3): KAGVTQTPRYLIKTRGQQVTLSCSPISGHRSVSWYQQTPGQGLQFLFEYFSETQRNKGNFPGRFSGRQFSNSRSEMNVSTLELGDSALYLCASSSGPSTDTQYFGPGTRLTVL.